The 29 T cell receptor beta chains reported below all come from one sample, sequenced in a study of T-cell memory formation after mild COVID-19. TCRdb passed the 5' RACE reads through MiXCR, listing each CDR3 protein once. The sample lists hundreds of thousands of distinct CDR3 sequences; 16% were seen once. Sequencing was done on a sample of PBMCs or a T cell subset sorted from them (not recorded which). These receptors were taken from a man between 18 and 29 years old who had mild COVID-19 (a few samples of this study predate the infection). Cell type and time point are not known.

This clonotype was seen a few times. The genes are TRBV6-5 and TRBJ1-5, with D unclear. V lost 0 bases and J lost 8, with 8 bases in between. The CDR3 loop spans 13 amino acids. CDR1 is MNHEY and CDR2 is SVGAGI in the germline V gene. Here the CDR3 reads CASSYSSREPQHF. In nucleotides, the CDR3 is TGTGCCAGCAGTTACTCGAGCAGAGAGCCCCAGCATTTT.

This clonotype was seen only a few times. The gene calls are TRBV7-9 and TRBJ1-6, with a possible D match to TRBD1 (5 bases). This CDR3 is 10 amino acids long. V dropped 11 bases and J dropped 10 bases, with 9 bases sitting between them. CDR1 and CDR2 (germline): SEHNR, FQNEAQ (reference sequence). DNA of the CDR3: TGTGCCGGGGGGGACTCACCCCTCCACTTT. Translated: CAGGDSPLHF.

This clonotype was seen a few times. The CDR3 here is CASSRSGETQYF. The CDR3 coding sequence is TGTGCCAGCAGCCGATCCGGGGAGACCCAGTACTTC. The chain couples TRBV7-2 to TRBJ2-5, with D hard to call. From germline, CDR1 is SGHTA and CDR2 FQGNSA. V gave up 5 bases and J gave up 5 bases, with 9 bases separating them. The CDR3 spans 12 residues. Full variable domain (rest looked up from reference TRBV7-2 and TRBJ2-5): GAGVSQSPSNKVTEKGKDVELRCDPISGHTALYWYRQSLGQGLEFLIYFQGNSAPDKSGLPSDRFSAERTGGSVSTLTIQRTQQEDSAVYLCASSRSGETQYFGPGTRLLVL.

This sequence joins TRBV5-1 and TRBJ2-5; D gene ambiguous. V lost 5 bases and J 2 bases, leaving 7 bases between the germline ends. The CDR3 covers 12 residues. Germline V gene data show CDR1 as SGHRS and CDR2 as YFSETQ. The CDR3 nucleotides read TGCGCCAGCAGGTACGGTCAAGAGACCCAGTACTTC. Amino acids: CASRYGQETQYF.

This clonotype occurred a few times. The V gene is TRBV6-4, the J gene TRBJ2-3, with D perhaps given as TRBD1 or TRBD2 (6 bases each). CDR3 size: 15 residues. V was pared by 0 bases and J by 2 bases, with 9 bases between. Germline V lookup: CDR1 MRHNA, CDR2 SNTAGT. As DNA, the CDR3 is TGTGCCAGCAGTGACTCCTGGGGGGCCACAGATACGCAGTATTTT. Translating it yields CASSDSWGATDTQYF.

CDR3 in DNA: TGTGCCAGCAGCCAAAGTGAGTCCCCCGACAGGGCTACCGGGGAGCTGTTTTTT. Translating it yields CASSQSESPDRATGELFF. V usage is TRBV3-1 and J usage is TRBJ2-2, with TRBD1 matching 7 bases. CDR1 and CDR2 from the germline V gene are LGHDT and YNNKEL (reference sequence). Losses at the gene ends were 2 bases for V and 5 bases for J; bases not matched to a gene: 14. The CDR3 loop spans 18 amino acids. The full variable domain, in which reference TRBV3-1 and TRBJ2-2 provide the parts outside the CDR3, is DTAVSQTPKYLVTQMGNDKSIKCEQNLGHDTMYWYKQDSKKFLKIMFSYNNKELIINETVPNRFSPKSPDKAHLNLHINSLELGDSAVYFCASSQSESPDRATGELFFGEGSRLTVL.

This clonotype has just a few counts. The chain employs TRBV28 and TRBJ2-7, with 8 bases aligning to TRBD2. This CDR3 has 13 amino acids. Per the germline V gene, CDR1 is MDHEN and CDR2 is SYDVKM. Trimming cost V 5 bases and J 5 bases; bases outside gene matches: 5. CDR3 in amino acids: CASSRGGKDEQYV. DNA of the CDR3: TGTGCCAGCAGTCGGGGGGGAAAGGACGAGCAGTACGTC.

This clonotype was seen only a few times. CDR3 sequence (DNA): TGTGCCAGCAGCGAGGGGACAGGCGGCGGGGAGCTGTTTTTT. This gives the protein CASSEGTGGGELFF. The chain uses TRBV9 and TRBJ2-2; the match to TRBD1 covers 8 bases. V dropped 3 bases and J dropped 7; count of bases not matched to a gene: 5. Germline CDR1 is SGDLS and CDR2 is YYNGEE. This CDR3 has 14 amino acids.

The rearrangement joins TRBV24-1 to TRBJ2-7, with 11 bases matching TRBD1. The CDR3 sequence is 22 residues long. Germline CDR1 reads KGHDR; CDR2 reads SFDVKD. V dropped 0 bases and J dropped 3; count of bases not matched to a gene: 21. CDR3 sequence reads: CATSDLPGQGAAPRYSIYEQYF. As DNA, the CDR3 is TGTGCCACCAGTGATTTGCCAGGACAGGGGGCGGCCCCGCGATACTCGATCTACGAGCAGTACTTC.

The sample holds many counts of this clonotype. This chain joins TRBV12-3 or TRBV12-4 and TRBJ2-3, with TRBD2 identical over 8 bases. This CDR3 region has 15 residues. The V gene end was trimmed by 7 bases and the J gene end by 3 bases; junction bases not matched to a gene: 9. CDR3: CASTPAAGGTDTQYF. The CDR3 DNA reads as TGTGCCAGCACCCCGGCGGCGGGGGGAACAGATACGCAGTATTTT.

This clonotype was seen a handful of times. The genes are TRBV11-3 and TRBJ2-2; tentatively, D is TRBD1 (6 bases). The germline V gene encodes CDR1 SGHNT and CDR2 YENEEA. V lost 5 bases and J 7 bases, leaving 14 bases between the germline ends. The CDR3 contains 14 residues. The DNA of the CDR3 is TGTGCCAGCAGCCCACGTCAGGGGCACGGGGAGCTGTTTTTT. The encoded protein is CASSPRQGHGELFF.

This clonotype was seen a few times. The rearrangement links TRBV6-2 or TRBV6-3 to TRBJ1-5; D remains unclear. V lost 0 bases and J 9 bases, leaving 6 bases between the germline ends. Looked up from germline, CDR1 is MNHEY and CDR2 is SVGEGT. This CDR3 is 12 amino acids long. In DNA, the CDR3 is TGTGCCAGCAGTTACTCCCACCTGCCCCAGCATTTT. Amino acids: CASSYSHLPQHF.

The rearrangement joins TRBV24-1 to TRBJ2-3; D is perhaps TRBD1 or TRBD2 (6 bases each). Germline values: CDR1 KGHDR, CDR2 SFDVKD. The CDR3 length is 14 residues. V was cut by 5 bases and J by 4 bases, with 12 bases left in between. CDR3 in DNA: TGTGCCACCAGTGTTCCCGGGGGCTCAGATACGCAGTATTTT. This translates into CATSVPGGSDTQYF.

This clonotype was counted only a few times. The rearrangement uses TRBV7-9 and TRBJ2-6; D gene unclear. Looked up from germline, CDR1 is SEHNR and CDR2 is FQNEAQ (reference sequence). The CDR3 length is 14 residues. The V end lost 9 bases, the J end lost 2 bases, and 11 bases lay between the germline ends. The CDR3 protein is CASQVGPGANVLTF. CDR3 DNA: TGTGCCAGTCAGGTCGGACCTGGGGCCAACGTCCTGACTTTC.

This clonotype came up a few times. The chain couples TRBV6-5 to TRBJ2-7, with D maybe TRBD1 (6 bases). V was pared by 6 bases and J by 5 bases, with 8 bases between. This CDR3 comprises 11 residues. Germline V CDR1 and CDR2: MNHEY, SVGAGI. The CDR3, as DNA: TGTGCCAGCAGACAGGGCCACGAGCAGTACTTC. It codes for CASRQGHEQYF.

The rearrangement uses TRBV7-2 and TRBJ2-1; D is uncertain. V was clipped by 1 base and J by 3 bases, with 10 bases between them. The CDR3 runs 15 residues. CDR1 and CDR2 (germline): SGHTA, FQGNSA. The CDR3 sequence: CASSLVPSSYNEQFF. For the CDR3, the DNA is TGTGCCAGCAGCTTAGTACCTAGTAGCTACAATGAGCAGTTCTTC.

This clonotype occurred many times. This sequence joins TRBV7-3 and TRBJ2-1; 9 bases are shared with TRBD2. Germline V lookup: CDR1 SGHTA, CDR2 FQGTGA. Trimming cost V 5 bases and J 7 bases; bases outside gene matches: 9. The CDR3 is made up of 15 amino acids. The CDR3 DNA sequence: TGTGCCAGCAGCCGGGGACTAGCCGCGGGAAATGAGCAGTTCTTC. Translating it yields CASSRGLAAGNEQFF.

This clonotype came up a few times. The chain has TRBV6-2 or TRBV6-3 and TRBJ1-6; TRBD1 might be the D (5 bases). The CDR3 is 15 amino acids. CDR1 and CDR2 from the germline V gene are MNHEY and SVGEGT. Trimming took off 2 bases at V and 10 bases at J, with 15 bases between the two ends. The CDR3 protein is CASSYDGGTWSPLHF. CDR3 nucleotide sequence: TGTGCCAGCAGTTACGACGGGGGAACGTGGTCACCCCTCCACTTT.

The chain is built from TRBV7-3 and TRBJ1-1; 7 bases fit TRBD1. Germline V gene lookup returns CDR1 SGHTA and CDR2 FQGTGA. The CDR3 is 15 amino acids. The J segment lost 4 bases and the V segment lost 7 bases, leaving 12 bases of the junction unmatched. The CDR3 spells CASTLVGGGGTEAFF. In DNA form, the CDR3 reads TGTGCCAGCACTCTGGTAGGGGGCGGGGGCACTGAAGCTTTCTTT.

This clonotype has a handful of counts. This rearrangement joins TRBV19 to TRBJ1-2, with a weak D call TRBD1 (6 bases). The CDR3 has 17 residues. Germline CDR1 LNHDA, CDR2 SQIVND (reference sequence). V shed 9 bases and J shed 4 bases, with 27 bases lying between them. In DNA, the CDR3 is TGTGCCAGCCGAGATTGGGGGGCAGGGTCGGTCGTCTATGGCTACACCTTC. This gives the protein CASRDWGAGSVVYGYTF.

The chain is built from TRBV5-1 and TRBJ2-1; 9 bases match TRBD2. V dropped 3 bases and J dropped 10; count of bases not matched to a gene: 8. The CDR3 totals 14 residues. From germline, CDR1 is SGHRS and CDR2 YFSETQ. The CDR3 DNA is TGCGCCAGCAGCTATCTAGCGGGGCGATCGGAGCAGTTCTTC. The encoded protein is CASSYLAGRSEQFF.

This clonotype has ten or more counts. V usage is TRBV7-3 and J usage is TRBJ2-3; tentative D call: TRBD2 (5 bases). V lost 6 bases and J 4 bases, leaving 8 bases between the germline ends. CDR3 length: 12 amino acids. CDR1 and CDR2 (germline): SGHTA, FQGTGA. The CDR3: CASSRGSDTQYF. The DNA for the CDR3 is TGTGCCAGCAGTCGGGGATCAGATACGCAGTATTTT.

The table lists this clonotype with a few counts. The chain recombines TRBV6-1 with TRBJ1-5; D ambiguous. Looked up from germline, CDR1 is MNHNS and CDR2 is SASEGT. This CDR3 spans 15 amino acids. Between the trimmed V and J ends, which lost 3 bases and 2 bases, there was a span of 11 bases. CDR3 loop: CASSEGIRGNQPQHF. As DNA, the CDR3 is TGTGCCAGCAGTGAGGGTATAAGGGGCAATCAGCCCCAGCATTTT.

The J gene is TRBJ1-2, the V gene TRBV15; D is undetermined. The V gene lost 1 base and the J gene lost 4 bases, with 7 bases spanning the gap. Germline values: CDR1 LNHNV, CDR2 YYDKDF (reference sequence). The CDR3 sequence is 13 residues long. CDR3 sequence reads: CATSRAQSYGYTF. As DNA, the CDR3 is TGTGCCACCAGCAGAGCACAGAGCTATGGCTACACCTTC.

A few counts support this clonotype. This chain connects TRBV28 to TRBJ2-4; 7 bases fit TRBD1. In germline, CDR1 is MDHEN, CDR2 SYDVKM. The CDR3 covers 15 residues. J lost 6 bases, V lost 5 bases, and 10 bases had no gene match. CDR3 DNA sequence: TGTGCCAGCAGTAAAGAACTGGGACAGTTAAACATTCAGTACTTC. Translating gives CASSKELGQLNIQYF.

This clonotype has more than one count but fewer than ten. The chain links TRBV5-1 to TRBJ2-1, with TRBD2 matching over 11 bases. Trimming at V came to 4 bases and at J to 4 bases, leaving 7 bases not matched to a gene. The CDR3 totals 16 residues. The V gene's germline CDR1 is SGHRS and CDR2 YFSETQ. As DNA, the CDR3 is TGCGCCAGCAGCACGGGACTAGCGGCGGGATACAATGAGCAGTTCTTC. Translation gives CASSTGLAAGYNEQFF.

The rearrangement links TRBV4-1 to TRBJ1-2; no clear D. The CDR3 is made up of 17 amino acids. CDR1 MGHRA and CDR2 YSYEKL come from the germline V gene. Trimming took 4 bases from V and 5 from J, leaving 23 bases between them. The CDR3 reads CASSPKKAHLWRYGYTF. CDR3 in DNA: TGCGCCAGCAGCCCTAAGAAGGCTCATTTATGGAGATATGGCTACACCTTC.

This clonotype was observed once. V usage is TRBV6-6 and J usage is TRBJ2-5, with D maybe TRBD1 (6 bases). Trimming pared 6 bases from V and 5 bases from J, leaving 7 bases between. CDR3 size: 11 residues. Germline lookup yields CDR1 MNHNY and CDR2 SVGAGI (reference sequence). CDR3 residues: CASRGGETQYF. CDR3 in DNA: TGTGCCAGCAGAGGGGGTGAGACCCAGTACTTC.

This clonotype was seen ten or more times. The DNA for the CDR3 is TGTGCCAGCAGTTACGGAGGGGAAACCGGGGAGCTGTTTTTT. Protein: CASSYGGETGELFF. The chain links TRBV7-3 to TRBJ2-2; the D gene is possibly TRBD2 (6 bases). CDR1 and CDR2 from the germline V gene are SGHTA and FQGTGA. With 6 bases removed from V and 5 bases from J, the gap between germline ends came to 13 bases. CDR3 length: 14 residues.